What follows is one T cell receptor beta chain and its context. Generated by immunoSEQ multiplex PCR, the TCRdb table keeps only in-frame clones and is missing some. This table holds 45,000 to 60,000 clones, over 70% found once. These data come from a study of control samples from healthy donors and cancer patients. The CDR3 is made up of 11 amino acids. This TCR was sampled from a man in his 70s in good health. The rearrangement links TRBV21-1 to TRBJ1-4. TRBV21-1 is a pseudogene locus. The sequencing sample was made of blood. The CDR3 spells CASEEYEKLFF. CDR3 coding DNA: TGTGCCAGCGAGGAGTATGAAAAACTGTTTTTT.